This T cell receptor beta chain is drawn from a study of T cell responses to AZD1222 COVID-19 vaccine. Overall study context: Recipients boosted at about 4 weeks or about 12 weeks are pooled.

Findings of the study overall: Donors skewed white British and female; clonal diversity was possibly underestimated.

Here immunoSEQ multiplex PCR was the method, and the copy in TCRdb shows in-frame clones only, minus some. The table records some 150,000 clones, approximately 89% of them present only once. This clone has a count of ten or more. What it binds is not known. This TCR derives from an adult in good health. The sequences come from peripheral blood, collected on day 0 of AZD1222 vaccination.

Written as DNA, the CDR3 is TGTGCCACAGCTTTAGCGGGGTACGGCAATGAGCAGTTCTTC. Protein sequence: CATALAGYGNEQFF. The chain uses TRBV2 and TRBJ2-1; 8 bases fit TRBD2. With 10 bases clipped from V and 6 bases from J, the junction kept 11 bases outside the gene matches. The CDR3 consists of 14 residues. Per germline, CDR1 SNHLY and CDR2 FYNNEI. The whole variable domain, filled in from reference TRBV2 and TRBJ2-1, reads EPEVTQTPSHQVTQMGQEVILRCVPISNHLYFYWYRQILGQKVEFLVSFYNNEISEKSEIFDDQFSVERPDGSNFTLKIRSTKLEDSAMYFCATALAGYGNEQFFGPGTRLTVL.